Listed below are T cell receptor beta chains from one sample, sequenced in a study of T-cell memory formation after mild COVID-19. One entry per CDR3 protein, called by TCRdb with MiXCR from the 5' RACE reads. The sample has fewer than 550,000 distinct CDR3 sequences; 20% are singletons. Sequencing was done on a sample of PBMCs or a T cell subset sorted from them (not recorded which). The receptors were gathered from an adult woman who had mild COVID-19 (a few samples of this study predate the infection). Cell type and time point are not known. Both conserved end residues are trimmed from each CDR3. Rows may omit the clone size; those that give it use once, few, many or a size class.

few | TRBV10-3 | AIRGGNTEAF
few | TRBV7-9 | ASSSSRLTDTQY
NA | TRBV11-3 | ASSLGDRGSPYNEQF
NA | TRBV12-3/TRBV12-4 | ASREGTAGANVLT
NA | TRBV20-1 | SARDRETEAF
NA | TRBV6-5 | ASSYSSTAGGSTQY
NA | TRBV7-9 | ASRQGPNTEAF
once | TRBV30 | AWSRGTGLYGYT
NA | TRBV5-1 | ASSLTWGPLYEQY
NA | TRBV30 | AWSETGVRYGYT
many | TRBV20-1 | SASFGSQETQY
NA | TRBV5-1 | ASSFGGRASNEQF
few | TRBV14 | ASSQDRGVEAF
NA | TRBV7-3 | ASSGGQTRTAYNEQF
many | TRBV6-2/TRBV6-3 | ASSYGLAGDTGELF
NA | TRBV20-1 | SAPRRRGGSQDTQY
NA | TRBV5-1 | ASSKGQGFAETQY
few | TRBV14 | ASSRPGSLSYEQY
NA | TRBV27 | ASSLLWGVRETQY
NA | TRBV30 | AWSVRTDTEAF
few | TRBV7-9 | ASSPRGTSGRASEQF
NA | TRBV30 | AWSLQENIQY
NA | TRBV20-1 | SASRPEGNQPQH
NA | TRBV18 | ASSPPSSSGANVLT
NA | TRBV19 | ASTSDRGRTDTQY